This TCR beta chain was sequenced during a study of cytomegalovirus exposure and HLA in healthy donors. The primer mix had 60 Vbeta and 13 Jbeta primers. Profiling relied on immunoSEQ multiplex PCR, and the TCRdb table lists in-frame clones only, not all of them. Of about 270,000 clones in the sample, under 80% were seen once. The CDR3 runs 14 residues. V was pared by 3 bases and J by 2 bases, with 2 bases of the junction left unmatched. In germline, CDR1 is MGHRA, CDR2 YSYEKL. Note on this clone: No antigen is known for it.

General study findings and limits: Relative to equally common others, HLA-associated TCR beta chains showed greater clonal expansion in a later analysis. Near-uniform donor sequencing depth was presumed by presence/absence analyses.

This receptor was identified in a female donor in good health and CMV-seronegative. Sequenced: PBMCs. The J gene is TRBJ2-7, the V gene TRBV4-1; 9 nucleotides agree with TRBD2. CDR3 DNA sequence: TGCGCCAGCAGCCACCTAGCGGGGACCTACGAGCAGTACTTC. This encodes CASSHLAGTYEQYF.